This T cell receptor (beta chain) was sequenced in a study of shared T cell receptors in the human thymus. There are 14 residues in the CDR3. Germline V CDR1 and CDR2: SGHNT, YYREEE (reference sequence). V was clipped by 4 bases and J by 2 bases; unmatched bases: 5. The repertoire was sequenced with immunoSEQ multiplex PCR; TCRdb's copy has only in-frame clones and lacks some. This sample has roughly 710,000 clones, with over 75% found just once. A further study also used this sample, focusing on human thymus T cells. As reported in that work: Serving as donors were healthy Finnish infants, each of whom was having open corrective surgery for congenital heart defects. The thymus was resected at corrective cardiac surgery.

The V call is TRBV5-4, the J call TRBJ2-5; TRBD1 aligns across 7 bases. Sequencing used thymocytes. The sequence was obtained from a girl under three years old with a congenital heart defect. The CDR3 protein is CASSAPGQQETQYF. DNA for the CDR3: TGTGCCAGCAGCGCTCCGGGACAGCAAGAGACCCAGTACTTC.